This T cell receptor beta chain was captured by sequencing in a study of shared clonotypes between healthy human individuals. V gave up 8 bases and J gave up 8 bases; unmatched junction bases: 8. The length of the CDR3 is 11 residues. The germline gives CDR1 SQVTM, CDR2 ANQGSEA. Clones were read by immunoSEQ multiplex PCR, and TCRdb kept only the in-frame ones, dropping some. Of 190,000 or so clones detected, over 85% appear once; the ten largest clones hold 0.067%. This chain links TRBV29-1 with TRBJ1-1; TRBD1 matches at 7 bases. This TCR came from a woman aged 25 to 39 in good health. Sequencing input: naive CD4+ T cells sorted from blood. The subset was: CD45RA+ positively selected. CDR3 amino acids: CSWRGLGEAFF. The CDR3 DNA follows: TGCAGCTGGAGGGGGCTCGGCGAAGCTTTCTTT.